Following are 12 T cell receptor beta chains from one sample sequenced in a study of OX40 agonist ivuxolimab in advanced cancers. Assay: immunoSEQ multiplex PCR; the TCRdb copy retains only in-frame clones and omits some. The repertoire holds 45,000 to 65,000 clones, with around 87% as singletons. Here the sequenced sample was CD4+ or CD8+ T cells sorted from blood, taken in a trial of the OX40 agonist ivuxolimab. The receptors here all came from an adult with an advanced solid tumor such as melanoma, head and neck, liver or kidney cancer.

The chain recombines TRBV6-6 with TRBJ1-1, with no clear D. The CDR3 runs to 14 residues. Trimming left V 0 bases short and J 1 base short, with 6 bases between. CDR1 is MNHNY and CDR2 is SVGAGI in the germline V gene (reference sequence). The CDR3, as DNA: TGTGCCAGCAGTTACTCGCGCAGGAACACTGAAGCTTTCTTT. It yields the protein CASSYSRRNTEAFF.

This sequence joins TRBV6-5 and TRBJ2-7; D might be TRBD1 or TRBD2, each matching 6 bases. The CDR3 is 12 amino acids. Germline V CDR1 and CDR2: MNHEY, SVGAGI. Trimming took 6 bases from V and 8 from J, leaving 14 bases between them. The CDR3 sequence is CASRVRGDKQYF. DNA for the CDR3: TGTGCCAGCAGGGTAAGGGGGGACAAGCAGTACTTC.

CDR3 nucleotide sequence: TGTGCCAGCAGCTTAGACGGGACAGGGGTTGAAGAGCAGTACTTC. This translates into CASSLDGTGVEEQYF. The chain is built from TRBV7-2 and TRBJ2-7, with 10 bases aligning to TRBD1. The length of the CDR3 is 15 residues. The germline V gene has CDR1 SGHTA and CDR2 FQGNSA. The junction had 7 bases not matched to a gene; V was cut back by 1 base and J by 7 bases.

The genes are TRBV6-4 and TRBJ2-1; TRBD1 agrees at 7 bases. The CDR3 covers 14 residues. Losses at the gene ends were 10 bases for V and 0 bases for J; bases not matched to a gene: 6. Germline V gives CDR1 MRHNA, CDR2 SNTAGT. The CDR3 sequence is CATRRDSSYNEQFF. The CDR3 coding sequence is TGTGCCACCCGAAGGGACAGCTCCTACAATGAGCAGTTCTTC.

The chain joins TRBV7-2 to TRBJ2-3; 13 positions agree with TRBD2. The CDR3 covers 14 residues. Looked up from germline, CDR1 is SGHTA and CDR2 is FQGNSA. The V segment lost 6 bases and the J segment 6 bases; nucleotides outside the gene matches: 3. CDR3 sequence reads: CASRLAGGGDTQYF. CDR3 nucleotides: TGTGCCAGCAGACTAGCGGGAGGGGGGGATACGCAGTATTTT.

The chain employs TRBV2 and TRBJ2-3; D unclear. The CDR3 contains 14 residues. Germline V gene lookup returns CDR1 SNHLY and CDR2 FYNNEI. V lost 4 bases to trimming and J lost 2 bases, with 10 bases between them. The CDR3 DNA follows: TGTGCCAGCAGTGCCCGGCGGAACACAGATACGCAGTATTTT. Its protein product is CASSARRNTDTQYF.

The chain uses TRBV6-1 and TRBJ2-5; TRBD1 aligns across 7 bases. The V gene end was trimmed by 11 bases and the J gene end by 2 bases; junction bases not matched to a gene: 11. CDR1 MNHNS and CDR2 SASEGT come from the germline V gene. CDR3 length: 14 amino acids. The CDR3 DNA follows: TGTGCCGGAAGACAGGGAGTGGGTCAAGAGACCCAGTACTTC. It encodes CAGRQGVGQETQYF.

CDR3 in DNA: TGTGCCAGCAGCACCACAGGGGGTAACTATGGCTACACCTTC. Its protein is CASSTTGGNYGYTF. V is TRBV28 and J is TRBJ1-2; 8 bases match TRBD1. With 6 bases clipped from V and 1 base from J, the junction kept 4 bases outside the gene matches. CDR1 and CDR2 from the germline V gene are MDHEN and SYDVKM. This CDR3 region has 14 residues.

This chain connects TRBV28 to TRBJ2-1; 7 nucleotides match TRBD1. Germline V CDR1 and CDR2: MDHEN, SYDVKM. The V segment lost 5 bases and the J segment 1 base; nucleotides outside the gene matches: 8. The CDR3 runs 16 residues. The CDR3 bases are TGTGCCAGCAGTCTGTTCTCAGGGGGATCCTACAATGAGCAGTTCTTC. Protein: CASSLFSGGSYNEQFF.

This rearrangement joins TRBV4-1 to TRBJ1-3; no definite D call. V was trimmed by 2 bases and J by 2 bases, leaving 16 bases between them. Germline assignment: CDR1 MGHRA and CDR2 YSYEKL. The CDR3 spans 17 residues. The CDR3 sequence is CASSQWSVGPAGNTIYF. In DNA, the CDR3 is TGCGCCAGCAGCCAATGGTCCGTCGGACCTGCTGGAAACACCATATATTTT.

J is TRBJ2-3 and V is TRBV6-4; D may be TRBD2 (6 bases). The CDR3 loop spans 15 amino acids. V was trimmed by 6 bases and J by 0 bases, leaving 13 bases between them. In germline, CDR1 is MRHNA, CDR2 SNTAGT. CDR3 loop: CASSLGGSSTDTQYF. The CDR3 region has the DNA TGTGCCAGCAGCCTCGGGGGAAGCAGCACAGATACGCAGTATTTT.

This chain connects TRBV19 to TRBJ1-1, with D perhaps TRBD1 (5 bases). Trimming took 2 bases from V and 9 from J, leaving 10 bases between them. The CDR3 is 12 residues long. Germline V CDR1 and CDR2: LNHDA, SQIVND (reference sequence). The CDR3 loop reads CASSITGEKAFF. In nucleotides, the CDR3 is TGTGCCAGTAGTATAACGGGGGAAAAAGCTTTCTTT.